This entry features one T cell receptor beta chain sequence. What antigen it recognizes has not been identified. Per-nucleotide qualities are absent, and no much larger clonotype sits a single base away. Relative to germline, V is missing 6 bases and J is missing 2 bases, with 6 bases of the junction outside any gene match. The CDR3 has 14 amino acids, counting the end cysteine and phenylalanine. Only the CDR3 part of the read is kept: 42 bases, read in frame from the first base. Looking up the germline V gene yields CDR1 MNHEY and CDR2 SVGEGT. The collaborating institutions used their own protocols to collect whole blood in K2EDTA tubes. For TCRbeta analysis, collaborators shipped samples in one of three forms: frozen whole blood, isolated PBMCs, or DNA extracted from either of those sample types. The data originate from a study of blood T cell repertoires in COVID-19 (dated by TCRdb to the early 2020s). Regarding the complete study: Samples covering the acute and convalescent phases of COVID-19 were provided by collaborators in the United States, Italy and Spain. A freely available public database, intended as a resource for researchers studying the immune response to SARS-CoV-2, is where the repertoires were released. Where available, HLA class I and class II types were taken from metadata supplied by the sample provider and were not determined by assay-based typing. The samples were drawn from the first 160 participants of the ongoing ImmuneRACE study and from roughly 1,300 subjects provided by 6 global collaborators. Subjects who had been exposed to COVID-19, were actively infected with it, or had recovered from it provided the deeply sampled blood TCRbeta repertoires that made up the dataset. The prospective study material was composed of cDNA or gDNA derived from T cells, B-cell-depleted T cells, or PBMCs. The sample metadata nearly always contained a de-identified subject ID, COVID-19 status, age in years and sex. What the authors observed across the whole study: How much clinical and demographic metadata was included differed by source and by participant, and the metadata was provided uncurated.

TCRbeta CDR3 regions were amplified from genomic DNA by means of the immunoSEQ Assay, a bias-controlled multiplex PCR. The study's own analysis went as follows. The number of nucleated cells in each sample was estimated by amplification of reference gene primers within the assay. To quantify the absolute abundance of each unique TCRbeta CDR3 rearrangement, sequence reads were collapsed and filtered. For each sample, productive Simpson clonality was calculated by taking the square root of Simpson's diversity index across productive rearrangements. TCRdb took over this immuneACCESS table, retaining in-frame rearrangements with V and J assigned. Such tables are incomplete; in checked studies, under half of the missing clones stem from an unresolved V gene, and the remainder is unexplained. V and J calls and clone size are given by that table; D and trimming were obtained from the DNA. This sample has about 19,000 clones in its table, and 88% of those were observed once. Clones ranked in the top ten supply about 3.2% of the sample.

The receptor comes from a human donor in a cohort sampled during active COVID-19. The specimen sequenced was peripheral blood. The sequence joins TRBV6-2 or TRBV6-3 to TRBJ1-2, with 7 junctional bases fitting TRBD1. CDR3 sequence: CASRPRQGNYGYTF. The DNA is TGTGCCAGCAGACCTCGACAGGGAAACTATGGCTACACCTTC.